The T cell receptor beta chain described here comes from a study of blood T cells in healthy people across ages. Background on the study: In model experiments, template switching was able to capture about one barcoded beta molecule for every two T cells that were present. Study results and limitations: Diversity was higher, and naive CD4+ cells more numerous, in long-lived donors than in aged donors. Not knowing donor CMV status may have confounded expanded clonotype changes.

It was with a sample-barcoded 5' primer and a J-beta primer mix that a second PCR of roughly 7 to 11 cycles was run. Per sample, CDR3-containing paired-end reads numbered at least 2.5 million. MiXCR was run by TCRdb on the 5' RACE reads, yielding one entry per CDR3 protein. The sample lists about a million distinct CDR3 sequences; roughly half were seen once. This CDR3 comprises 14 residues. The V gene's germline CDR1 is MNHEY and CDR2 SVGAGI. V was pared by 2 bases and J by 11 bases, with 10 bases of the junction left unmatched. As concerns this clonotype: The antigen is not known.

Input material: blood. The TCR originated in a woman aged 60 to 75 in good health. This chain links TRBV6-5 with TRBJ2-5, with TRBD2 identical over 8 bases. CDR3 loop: CASSYGGRSNEQYF. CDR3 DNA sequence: TGTGCCAGCAGTTACGGCGGGAGGTCCAATGAGCAGTACTTC.